This TCR beta chain originates from a study of regulatory T cells in long-lasting Graves disease. Study in general: Under 3 months of antithyroid drugs had been taken by newly diagnosed Graves' patients.

V gave up 2 bases and J gave up 5 bases; unmatched junction bases: 6. Looked up from germline, CDR1 is MNHEY and CDR2 is SVGEGT. CDR3 length equals 15 residues. The sample holds many counts of this clonotype. The antigen remains unidentified. Time point: newly diagnosed GD, antithyroid drugs for less than 3 months. The TCR library was made from RNA extracted from PBMCs. Findings and limits, study-wide: Persistent Graves' patients showed reduced TCR diversity versus newly diagnosed patients. A greater number of public clonotypes (under 3,000) was shared by persistent patients than by new patients (about 890).

Relying on iRepertoire HTBI primers and Arm-PCR of CDR3 regions, the team built TCR beta libraries. TCRdb re-analysed the multiplex PCR reads in MiXCR, keeping a single row per CDR3 protein. The table records approximately 230,000 distinct CDR3 sequences, around 18% of them present only once. The sequenced sample was peripheral blood mononuclear cells (PBMCs), obtained at new diagnosis, from a patient treated with antithyroid drugs. The source is a female donor with Graves disease. V and J are TRBV6-2 or TRBV6-3 and TRBJ2-1; TRBD1 matches at 7 bases. The CDR3 region has the DNA TGTGCCAGCAGTTACGCATTGGGACAGAACAATGAGCAGTTCTTC. Its protein is CASSYALGQNNEQFF.